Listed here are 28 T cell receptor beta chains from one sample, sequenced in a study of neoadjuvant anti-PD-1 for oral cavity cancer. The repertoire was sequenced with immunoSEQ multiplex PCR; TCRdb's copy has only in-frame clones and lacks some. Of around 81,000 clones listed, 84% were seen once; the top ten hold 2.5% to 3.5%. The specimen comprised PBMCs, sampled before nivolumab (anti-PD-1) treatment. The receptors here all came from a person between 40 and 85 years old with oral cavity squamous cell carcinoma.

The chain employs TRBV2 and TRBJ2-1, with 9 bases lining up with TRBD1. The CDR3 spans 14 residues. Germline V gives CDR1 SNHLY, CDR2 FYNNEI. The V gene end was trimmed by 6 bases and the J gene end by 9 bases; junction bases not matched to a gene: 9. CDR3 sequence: CASSRDRAGSEQFF. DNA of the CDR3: TGTGCCAGCAGCCGGGACAGGGCGGGGAGTGAGCAGTTCTTC.

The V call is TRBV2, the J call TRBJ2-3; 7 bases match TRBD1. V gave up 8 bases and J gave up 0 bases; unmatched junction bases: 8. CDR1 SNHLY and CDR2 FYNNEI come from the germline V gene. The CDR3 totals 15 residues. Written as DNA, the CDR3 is TGTGCCAGCGCCGGCCAGGGGGTGAGCACAGATACGCAGTATTTT. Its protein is CASAGQGVSTDTQYF.

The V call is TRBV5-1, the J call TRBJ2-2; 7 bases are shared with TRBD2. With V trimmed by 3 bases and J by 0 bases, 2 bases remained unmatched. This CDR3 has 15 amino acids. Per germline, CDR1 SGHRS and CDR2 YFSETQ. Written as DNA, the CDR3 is TGCGCCAGCAGCTGGGAGGGTTCGAACACCGGGGAGCTGTTTTTT. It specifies CASSWEGSNTGELFF. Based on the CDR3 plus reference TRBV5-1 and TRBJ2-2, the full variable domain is KAGVTQTPRYLIKTRGQQVTLSCSPISGHRSVSWYQQTPGQGLQFLFEYFSETQRNKGNFPGRFSGRQFSNSRSEMNVSTLELGDSALYLCASSWEGSNTGELFFGEGSRLTVL.

CDR3 nucleotide sequence: TGTGCCTGGACCAGAACTAGCGGGCGGATCCAAGAGACCCAGTACTTC. Translated, it gives CAWTRTSGRIQETQYF. The gene calls are TRBV30 and TRBJ2-5; 9 bases match TRBD2. The J segment lost 1 base and the V segment lost 4 bases, leaving 10 bases of the junction unmatched. CDR3 length: 16 amino acids. Germline loops: CDR1 GTSNPN, CDR2 SVGIG (reference sequence). Based on the CDR3 plus reference TRBV30 and TRBJ2-5, the full variable domain is SQTIHQWPATLVQPVGSPLSLECTVEGTSNPNLYWYRQAAGRGLQLLFYSVGIGQISSEVPQNLSASRPQDRQFILSSKKLLLSDSGFYLCAWTRTSGRIQETQYFGPGTRLLVL.

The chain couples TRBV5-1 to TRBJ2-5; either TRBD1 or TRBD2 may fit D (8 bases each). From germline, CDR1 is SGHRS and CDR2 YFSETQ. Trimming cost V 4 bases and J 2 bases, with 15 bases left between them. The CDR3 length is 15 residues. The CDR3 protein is CASSPGGTGQETQYF. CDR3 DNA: TGCGCCAGCAGCCCGGGGGGGACAGGTCAAGAGACCCAGTACTTC.

CDR3 residues: CASTRSFDPYNEQFF. DNA of the CDR3: TGTGCCAGCACCCGTAGTTTTGATCCCTACAATGAGCAGTTCTTC. The rearrangement uses TRBV6-5 and TRBJ2-1; D remains unclear. Germline CDR1 reads MNHEY; CDR2 reads SVGAGI. This CDR3 has 15 residues. With 7 bases removed from V and 2 bases from J, the gap between germline ends came to 15 bases.

The CDR3 region is CASSLGLAGGSGELFF. The CDR3 nucleotides are TGTGCCAGCAGCTTGGGACTAGCGGGAGGGTCCGGGGAGCTGTTTTTT. The chain joins TRBV28 to TRBJ2-2, with 16 nucleotides matching TRBD2. CDR1 MDHEN and CDR2 SYDVKM come from the germline V gene. The length of the CDR3 is 16 residues. Losses at the gene ends were 6 bases for V and 6 bases for J; bases not matched to a gene: 4.

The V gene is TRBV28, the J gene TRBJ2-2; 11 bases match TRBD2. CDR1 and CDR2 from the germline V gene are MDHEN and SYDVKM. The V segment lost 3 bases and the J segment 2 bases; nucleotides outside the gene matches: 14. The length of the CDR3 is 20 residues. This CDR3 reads CASSFSLAGGLNLNTGELFF. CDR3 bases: TGTGCCAGCAGTTTCTCCCTAGCGGGAGGACTCAACTTAAACACCGGGGAGCTGTTTTTT.

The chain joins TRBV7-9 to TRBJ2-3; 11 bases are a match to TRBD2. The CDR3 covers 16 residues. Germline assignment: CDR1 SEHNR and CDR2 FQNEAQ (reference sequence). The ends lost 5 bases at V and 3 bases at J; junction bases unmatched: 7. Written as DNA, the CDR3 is TGTGCCAGCAGCCCGCGACTAGCGGGGCATACAGATACGCAGTATTTT. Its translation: CASSPRLAGHTDTQYF.

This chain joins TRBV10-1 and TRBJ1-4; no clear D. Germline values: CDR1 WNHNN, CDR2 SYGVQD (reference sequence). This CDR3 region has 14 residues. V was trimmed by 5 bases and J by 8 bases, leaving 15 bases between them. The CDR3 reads CASSTRGLEEKLFF. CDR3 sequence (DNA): TGCGCCAGCAGTACCCGGGGATTGGAGGAAAAACTGTTTTTT.

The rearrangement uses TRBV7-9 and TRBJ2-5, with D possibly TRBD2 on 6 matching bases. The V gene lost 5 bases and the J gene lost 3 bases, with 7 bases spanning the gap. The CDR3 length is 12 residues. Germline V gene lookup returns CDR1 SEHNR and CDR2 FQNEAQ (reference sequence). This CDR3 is CASSRREETQYF. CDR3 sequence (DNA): TGTGCCAGCAGCCGGAGGGAAGAGACCCAGTACTTC.

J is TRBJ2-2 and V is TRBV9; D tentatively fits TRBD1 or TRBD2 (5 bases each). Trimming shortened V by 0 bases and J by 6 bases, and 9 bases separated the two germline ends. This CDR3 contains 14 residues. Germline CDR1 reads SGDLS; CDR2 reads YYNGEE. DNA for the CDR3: TGTGCCAGCAGCGTAGGAGGGGTCGCCGGGGAGCTGTTTTTT. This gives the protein CASSVGGVAGELFF.

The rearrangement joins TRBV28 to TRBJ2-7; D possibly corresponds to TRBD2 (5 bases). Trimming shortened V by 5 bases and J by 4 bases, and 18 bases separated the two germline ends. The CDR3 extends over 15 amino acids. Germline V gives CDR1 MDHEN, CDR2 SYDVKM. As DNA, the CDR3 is TGTGCCAGCAGTCCCCTAGGAGCGGTCGGTTACGAGCAGTACTTC. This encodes CASSPLGAVGYEQYF.

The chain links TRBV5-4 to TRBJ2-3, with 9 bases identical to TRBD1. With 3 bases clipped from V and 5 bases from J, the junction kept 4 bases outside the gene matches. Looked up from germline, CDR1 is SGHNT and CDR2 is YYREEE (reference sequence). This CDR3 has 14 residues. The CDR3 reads CASSSQGAGDTQYF. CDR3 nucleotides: TGTGCCAGCAGCTCACAGGGGGCAGGAGATACGCAGTATTTT.

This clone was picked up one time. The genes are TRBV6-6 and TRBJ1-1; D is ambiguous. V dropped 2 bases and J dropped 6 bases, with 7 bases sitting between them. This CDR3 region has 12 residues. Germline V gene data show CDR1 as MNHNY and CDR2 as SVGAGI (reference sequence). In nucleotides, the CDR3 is TGTGCCAGCAGTTACCATGGTTCTGAAGCTTTCTTT. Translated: CASSYHGSEAFF.

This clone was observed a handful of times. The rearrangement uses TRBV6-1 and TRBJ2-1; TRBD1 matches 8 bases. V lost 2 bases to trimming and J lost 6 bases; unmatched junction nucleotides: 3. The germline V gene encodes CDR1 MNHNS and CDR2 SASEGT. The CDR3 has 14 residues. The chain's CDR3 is CASSESGGLNEQFF. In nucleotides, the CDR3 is TGTGCCAGCAGTGAATCAGGGGGCCTCAATGAGCAGTTCTTC.

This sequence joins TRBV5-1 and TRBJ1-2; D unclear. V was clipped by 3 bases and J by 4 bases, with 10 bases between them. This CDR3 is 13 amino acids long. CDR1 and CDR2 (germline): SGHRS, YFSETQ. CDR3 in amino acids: CASSSEFPYGYTF. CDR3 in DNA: TGCGCCAGCAGCTCAGAGTTTCCCTATGGCTACACCTTC.

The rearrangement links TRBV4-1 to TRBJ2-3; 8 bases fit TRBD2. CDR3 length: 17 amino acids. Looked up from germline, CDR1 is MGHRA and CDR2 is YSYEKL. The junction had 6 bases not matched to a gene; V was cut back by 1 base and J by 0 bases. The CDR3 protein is CASSQGSASGSTDTQYF. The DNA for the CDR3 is TGCGCCAGCAGCCAAGGATCCGCTAGCGGGAGCACAGATACGCAGTATTTT.

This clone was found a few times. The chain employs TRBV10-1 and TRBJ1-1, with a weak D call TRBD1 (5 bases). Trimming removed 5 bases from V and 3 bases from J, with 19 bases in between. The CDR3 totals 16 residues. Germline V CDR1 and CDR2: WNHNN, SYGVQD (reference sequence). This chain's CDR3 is CASSPTLGPDYTEAFF. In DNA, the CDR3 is TGCGCCAGCAGTCCTACTCTGGGGCCGGATTACACTGAAGCTTTCTTT.

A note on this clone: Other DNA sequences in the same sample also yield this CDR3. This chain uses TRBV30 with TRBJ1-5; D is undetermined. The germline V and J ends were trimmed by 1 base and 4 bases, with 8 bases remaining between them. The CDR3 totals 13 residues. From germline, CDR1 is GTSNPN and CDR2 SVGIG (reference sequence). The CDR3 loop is CAWSGGRNQPQHF. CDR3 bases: TGTGCCTGGAGTGGGGGTAGGAATCAGCCCCAGCATTTT.

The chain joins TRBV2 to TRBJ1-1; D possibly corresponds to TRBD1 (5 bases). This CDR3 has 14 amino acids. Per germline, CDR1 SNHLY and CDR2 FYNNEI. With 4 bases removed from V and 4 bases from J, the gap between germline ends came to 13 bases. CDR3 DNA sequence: TGTGCCAGCAGTGTCCAGGGTTTGTCCACTGAAGCTTTCTTT. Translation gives CASSVQGLSTEAFF.

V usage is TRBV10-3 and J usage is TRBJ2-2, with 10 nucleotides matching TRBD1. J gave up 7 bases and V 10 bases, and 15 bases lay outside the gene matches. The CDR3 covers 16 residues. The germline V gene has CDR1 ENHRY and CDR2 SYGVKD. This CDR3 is CATTQLTGGSSGELFF. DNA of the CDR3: TGTGCCACCACGCAACTGACAGGGGGCAGTAGCGGGGAGCTGTTTTTT.

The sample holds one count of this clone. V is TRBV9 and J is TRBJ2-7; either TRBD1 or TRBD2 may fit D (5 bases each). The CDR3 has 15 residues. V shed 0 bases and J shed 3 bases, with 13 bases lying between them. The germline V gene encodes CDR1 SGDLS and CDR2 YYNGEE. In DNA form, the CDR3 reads TGTGCCAGCAGCGTAGCTTGGGGGAAAGGCTACGAGCAGTACTTC. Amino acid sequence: CASSVAWGKGYEQYF.

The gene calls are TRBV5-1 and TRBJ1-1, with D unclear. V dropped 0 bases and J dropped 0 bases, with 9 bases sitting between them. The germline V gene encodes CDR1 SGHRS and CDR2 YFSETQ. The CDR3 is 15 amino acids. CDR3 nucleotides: TGCGCCAGCAGCTTGGCCACCGGGATGAACACTGAAGCTTTCTTT. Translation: CASSLATGMNTEAFF.

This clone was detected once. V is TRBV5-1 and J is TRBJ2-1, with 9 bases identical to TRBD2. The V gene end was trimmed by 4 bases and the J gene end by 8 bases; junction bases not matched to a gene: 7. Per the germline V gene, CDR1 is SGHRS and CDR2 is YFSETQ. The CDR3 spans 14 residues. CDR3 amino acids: CASSGDLAGYEQFF. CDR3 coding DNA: TGCGCCAGCAGCGGGGATCTAGCGGGATATGAGCAGTTCTTC.

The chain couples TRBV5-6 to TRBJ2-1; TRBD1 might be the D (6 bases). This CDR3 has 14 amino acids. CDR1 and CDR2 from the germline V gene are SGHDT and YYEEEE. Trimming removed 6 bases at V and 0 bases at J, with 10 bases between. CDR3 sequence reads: CASTGDTSYNEQFF. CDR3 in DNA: TGTGCCAGCACAGGGGACACCTCCTACAATGAGCAGTTCTTC. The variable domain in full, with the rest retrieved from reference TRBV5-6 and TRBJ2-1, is DAGVTQSPTHLIKTRGQQVTLRCSPKSGHDTVSWYQQALGQGPQFIFQYYEEEERQRGNFPDRFSGHQFPNYSSELNVNALLLGDSALYLCASTGDTSYNEQFFGPGTRLTVL.

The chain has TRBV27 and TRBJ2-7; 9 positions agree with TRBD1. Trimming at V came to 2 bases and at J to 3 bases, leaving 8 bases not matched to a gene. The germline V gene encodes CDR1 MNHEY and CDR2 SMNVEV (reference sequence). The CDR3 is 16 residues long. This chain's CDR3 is CASSLGARQGGYEQYF. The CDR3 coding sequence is TGTGCCAGCAGTTTAGGTGCCCGACAGGGGGGCTACGAGCAGTACTTC.

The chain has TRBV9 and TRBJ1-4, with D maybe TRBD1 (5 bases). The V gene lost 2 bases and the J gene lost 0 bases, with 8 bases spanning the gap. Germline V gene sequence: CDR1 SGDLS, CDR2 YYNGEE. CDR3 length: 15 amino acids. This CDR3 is CASSVGGATNEKLFF. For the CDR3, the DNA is TGTGCCAGCAGCGTCGGGGGGGCAACTAATGAAAAACTGTTTTTT.